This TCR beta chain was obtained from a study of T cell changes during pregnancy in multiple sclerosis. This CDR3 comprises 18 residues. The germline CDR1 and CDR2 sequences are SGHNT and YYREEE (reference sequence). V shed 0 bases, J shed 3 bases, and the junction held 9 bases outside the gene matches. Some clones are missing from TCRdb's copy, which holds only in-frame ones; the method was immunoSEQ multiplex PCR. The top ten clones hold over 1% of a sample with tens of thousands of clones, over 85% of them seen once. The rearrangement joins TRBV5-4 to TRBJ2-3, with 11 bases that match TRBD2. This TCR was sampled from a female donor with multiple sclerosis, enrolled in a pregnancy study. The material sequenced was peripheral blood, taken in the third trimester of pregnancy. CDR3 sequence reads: CASSLGLAGGPRTDTQYF. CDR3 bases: TGTGCCAGCAGCTTGGGATTAGCGGGAGGGCCGAGAACAGATACGCAGTATTTT.